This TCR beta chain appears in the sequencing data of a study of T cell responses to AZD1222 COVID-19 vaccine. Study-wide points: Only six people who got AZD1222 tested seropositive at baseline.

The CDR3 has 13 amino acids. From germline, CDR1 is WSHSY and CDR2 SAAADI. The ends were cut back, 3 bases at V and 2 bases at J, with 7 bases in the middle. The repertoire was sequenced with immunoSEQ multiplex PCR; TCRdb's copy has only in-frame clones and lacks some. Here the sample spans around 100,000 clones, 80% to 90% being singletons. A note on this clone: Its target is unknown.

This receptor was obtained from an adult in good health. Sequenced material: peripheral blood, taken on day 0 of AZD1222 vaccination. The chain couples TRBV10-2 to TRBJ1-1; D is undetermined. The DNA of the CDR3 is TGCGCCAGCAGTGAACAAGGTAACACTGAAGCTTTCTTT. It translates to CASSEQGNTEAFF.